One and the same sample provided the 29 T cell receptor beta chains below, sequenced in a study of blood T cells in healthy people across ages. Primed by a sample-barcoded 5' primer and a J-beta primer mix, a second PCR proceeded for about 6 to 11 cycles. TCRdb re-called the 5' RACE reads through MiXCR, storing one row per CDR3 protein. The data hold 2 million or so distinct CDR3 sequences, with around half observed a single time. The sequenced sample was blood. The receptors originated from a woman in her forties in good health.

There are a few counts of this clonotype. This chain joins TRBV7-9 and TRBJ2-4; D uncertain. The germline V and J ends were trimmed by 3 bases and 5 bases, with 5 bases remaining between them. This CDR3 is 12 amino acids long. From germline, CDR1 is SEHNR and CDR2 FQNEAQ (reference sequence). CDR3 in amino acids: CASSFMENIQYF. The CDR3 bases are TGTGCCAGCAGCTTTATGGAAAACATTCAGTACTTC.

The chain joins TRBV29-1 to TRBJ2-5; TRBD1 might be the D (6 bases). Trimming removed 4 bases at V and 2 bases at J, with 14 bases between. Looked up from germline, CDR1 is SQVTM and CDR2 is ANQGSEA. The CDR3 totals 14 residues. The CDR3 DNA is TGCAGCGTTGTGAGACAGGAACTACAAGAGACCCAGTACTTC. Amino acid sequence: CSVVRQELQETQYF.

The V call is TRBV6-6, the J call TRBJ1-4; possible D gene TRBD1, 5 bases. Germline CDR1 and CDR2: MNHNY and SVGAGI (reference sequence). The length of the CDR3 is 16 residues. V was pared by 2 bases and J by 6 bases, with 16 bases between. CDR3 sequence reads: CASSYPRQGGYEKLFF. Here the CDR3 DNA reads TGTGCCAGCAGTTACCCCCGGCAGGGAGGGTATGAAAAACTGTTTTTT.

CDR3 DNA sequence: TGTGCCAGCAGGCGCAACAGGGGTGCCTACGAGCAGTACTTC. Protein sequence: CASRRNRGAYEQYF. This sequence joins TRBV12-3 or TRBV12-4 and TRBJ2-7; 7 nucleotides agree with TRBD1. The CDR3 sequence is 14 residues long. With 6 bases clipped from V and 2 bases from J, the junction kept 7 bases outside the gene matches.

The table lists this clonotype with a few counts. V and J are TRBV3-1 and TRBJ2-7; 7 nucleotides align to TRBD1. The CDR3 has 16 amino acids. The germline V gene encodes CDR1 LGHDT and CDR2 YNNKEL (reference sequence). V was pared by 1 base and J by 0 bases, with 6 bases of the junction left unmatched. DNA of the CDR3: TGTGCCAGCAGCCAAGGGGAACAGGGGAGCTCCTACGAGCAGTACTTC. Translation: CASSQGEQGSSYEQYF.

In DNA, the CDR3 is TGTGCCAGCAGGACTAGCGGGGGCCACAATGAGCAGTTCTTC. This encodes CASRTSGGHNEQFF. This chain joins TRBV4-2 and TRBJ2-1; 12 bases line up with TRBD2. The germline gives CDR1 LGHNA, CDR2 YNFKEQ. The CDR3 spans 14 residues. J gave up 5 bases and V 6 bases, and 2 bases lay outside the gene matches.

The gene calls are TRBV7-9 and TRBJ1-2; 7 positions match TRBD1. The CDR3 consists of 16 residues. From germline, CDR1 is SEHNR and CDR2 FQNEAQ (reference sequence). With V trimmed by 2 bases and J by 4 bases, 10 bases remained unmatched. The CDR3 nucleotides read TGTGCCAGCAGCTTATCGGGGGGACAGCACTCCTATGGCTACACCTTC. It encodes CASSLSGGQHSYGYTF.

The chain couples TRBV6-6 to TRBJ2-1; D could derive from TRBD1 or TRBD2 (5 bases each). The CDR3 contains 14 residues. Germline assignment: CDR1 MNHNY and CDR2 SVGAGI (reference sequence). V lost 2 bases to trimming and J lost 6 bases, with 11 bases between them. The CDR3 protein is CASSYPGLGNEQFF. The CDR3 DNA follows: TGTGCCAGCAGTTACCCGGGGCTAGGCAATGAGCAGTTCTTC.

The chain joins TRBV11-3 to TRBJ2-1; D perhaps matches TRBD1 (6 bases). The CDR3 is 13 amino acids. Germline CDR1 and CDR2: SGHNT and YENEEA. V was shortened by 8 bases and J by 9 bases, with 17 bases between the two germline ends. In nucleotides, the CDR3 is TGTGCCAGCGGCACCGAACAGGGATCTGAGCAGTTCTTC. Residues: CASGTEQGSEQFF.

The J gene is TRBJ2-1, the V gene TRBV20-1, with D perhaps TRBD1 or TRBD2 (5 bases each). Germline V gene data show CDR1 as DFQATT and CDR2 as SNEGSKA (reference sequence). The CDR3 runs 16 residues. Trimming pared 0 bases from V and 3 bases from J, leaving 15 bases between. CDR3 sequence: CSARDPPGGYYNEQFF. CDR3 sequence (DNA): TGCAGTGCTAGAGATCCTCCTGGGGGTTACTACAATGAGCAGTTCTTC.

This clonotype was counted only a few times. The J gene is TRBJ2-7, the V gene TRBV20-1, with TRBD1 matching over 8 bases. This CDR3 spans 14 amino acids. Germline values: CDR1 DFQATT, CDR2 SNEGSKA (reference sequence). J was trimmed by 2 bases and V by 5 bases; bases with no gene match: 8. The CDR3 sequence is CSAGDRMATYEQYF. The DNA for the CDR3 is TGCAGTGCTGGGGACAGGATGGCGACCTACGAGCAGTACTTC.

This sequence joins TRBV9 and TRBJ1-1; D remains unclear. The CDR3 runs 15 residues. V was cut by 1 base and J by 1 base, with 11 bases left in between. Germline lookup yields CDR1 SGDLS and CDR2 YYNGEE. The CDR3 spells CASSVRPLGNTEAFF. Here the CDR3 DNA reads TGTGCCAGCAGCGTAAGGCCCCTCGGGAACACTGAAGCTTTCTTT.

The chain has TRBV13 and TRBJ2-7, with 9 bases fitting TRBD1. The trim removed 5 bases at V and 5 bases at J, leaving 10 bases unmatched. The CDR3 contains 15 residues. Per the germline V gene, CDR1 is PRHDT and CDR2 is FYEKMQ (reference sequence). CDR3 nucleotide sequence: TGTGCCAGCAGCCCCGTCCGGGACAGGGTCAACGAGCAGTACTTC. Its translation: CASSPVRDRVNEQYF. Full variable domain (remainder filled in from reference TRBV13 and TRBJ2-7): AAGVIQSPRHLIKEKRETATLKCYPIPRHDTVYWYQQGPGQDPQFLISFYEKMQSDKGSIPDRFSAQQFSDYHSELNMSSLELGDSALYFCASSPVRDRVNEQYFGPGTRLTVT.

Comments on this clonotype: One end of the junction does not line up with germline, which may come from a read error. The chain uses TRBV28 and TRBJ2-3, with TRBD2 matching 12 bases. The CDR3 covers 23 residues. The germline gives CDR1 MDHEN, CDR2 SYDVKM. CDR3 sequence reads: CASNLGSGVSPTSGGGGTDTQYF. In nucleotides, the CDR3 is TGTGCCAGCAATTTAGGCTCCGGAGTGAGTCCGACTAGCGGGGGAGGGGGTACAGATACGCAGTATTTT.

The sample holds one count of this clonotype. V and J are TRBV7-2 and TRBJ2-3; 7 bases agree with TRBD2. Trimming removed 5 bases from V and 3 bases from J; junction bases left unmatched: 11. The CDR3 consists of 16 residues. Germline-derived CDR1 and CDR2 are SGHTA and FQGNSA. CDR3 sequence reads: CASSPQAGVGTDTQYF. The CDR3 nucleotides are TGTGCCAGCAGCCCCCAGGCGGGGGTTGGTACAGATACGCAGTATTTT.

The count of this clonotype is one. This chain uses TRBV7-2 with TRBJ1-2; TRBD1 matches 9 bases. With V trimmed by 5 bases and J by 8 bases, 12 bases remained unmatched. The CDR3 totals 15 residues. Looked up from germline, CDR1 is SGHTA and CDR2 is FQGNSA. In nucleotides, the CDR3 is TGTGCCAGCAGCCTAGATCCGGGACAGGGTAGAGGCTACACCTTC. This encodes CASSLDPGQGRGYTF.

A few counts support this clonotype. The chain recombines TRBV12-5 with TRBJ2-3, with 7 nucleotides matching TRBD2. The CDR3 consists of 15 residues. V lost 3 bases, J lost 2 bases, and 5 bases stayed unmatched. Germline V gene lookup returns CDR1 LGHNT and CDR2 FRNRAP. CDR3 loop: CASGFRAGITDTQYF. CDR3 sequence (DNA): TGTGCTAGTGGTTTCCGAGCGGGGATCACAGATACGCAGTATTTT.

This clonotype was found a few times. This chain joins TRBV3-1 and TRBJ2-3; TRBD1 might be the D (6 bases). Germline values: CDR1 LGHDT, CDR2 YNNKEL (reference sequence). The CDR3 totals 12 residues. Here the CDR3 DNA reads TGTGGCCCGGACAGAAACACAGATACGCAGTATTTT. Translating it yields CGPDRNTDTQYF.

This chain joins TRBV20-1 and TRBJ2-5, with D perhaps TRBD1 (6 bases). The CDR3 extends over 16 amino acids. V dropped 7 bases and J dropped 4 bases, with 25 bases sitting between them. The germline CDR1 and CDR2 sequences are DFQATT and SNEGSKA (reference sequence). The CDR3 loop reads CSVTGQTTGGGETQYF. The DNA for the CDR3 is TGCAGTGTTACAGGACAGACTACCGGTGGTGGAGAGACCCAGTACTTC.

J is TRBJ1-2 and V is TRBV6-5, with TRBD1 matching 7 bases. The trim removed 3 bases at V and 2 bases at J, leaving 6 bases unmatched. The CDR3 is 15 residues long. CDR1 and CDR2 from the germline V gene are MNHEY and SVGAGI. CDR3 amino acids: CASSYFVQGNYGYTF. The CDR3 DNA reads TGTGCCAGCAGTTATTTCGTACAGGGGAACTATGGCTACACCTTC.

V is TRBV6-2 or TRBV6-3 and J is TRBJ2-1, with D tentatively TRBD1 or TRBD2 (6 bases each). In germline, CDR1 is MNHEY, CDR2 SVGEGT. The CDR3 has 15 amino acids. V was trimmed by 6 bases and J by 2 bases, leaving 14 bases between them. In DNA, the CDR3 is TGTGCCAGCAGGACCGGTAGGGGGGCCTACAATGAGCAGTTCTTC. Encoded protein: CASRTGRGAYNEQFF.

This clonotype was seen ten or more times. CDR3 DNA: TGTGCCAGCAGCCTGGGGACAGGGACCCAAGAGACCCAGTACTTC. It specifies CASSLGTGTQETQYF. The chain carries TRBV11-2 and TRBJ2-5; 9 nucleotides align to TRBD1. The CDR3 loop spans 15 amino acids. Germline CDR1 reads SGHAT; CDR2 reads FQNNGV. Germline trimming cut 5 bases from V and 1 base from J; bases unmatched to any gene: 5.

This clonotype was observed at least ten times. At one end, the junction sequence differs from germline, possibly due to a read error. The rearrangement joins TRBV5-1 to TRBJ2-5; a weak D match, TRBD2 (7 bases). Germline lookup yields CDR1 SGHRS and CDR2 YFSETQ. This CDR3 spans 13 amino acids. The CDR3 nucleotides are TGTGCCAGCAGTCGGGGGGCCGAAGAGACCCAGTACTTC. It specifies CASSRGAEETQYF.

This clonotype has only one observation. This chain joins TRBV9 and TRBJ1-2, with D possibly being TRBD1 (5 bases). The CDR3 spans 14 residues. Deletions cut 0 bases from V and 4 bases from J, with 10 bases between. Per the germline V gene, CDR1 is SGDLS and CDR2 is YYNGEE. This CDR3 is CASSVEQDLYGYTF. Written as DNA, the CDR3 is TGTGCCAGCAGCGTAGAACAGGACCTCTATGGCTACACCTTC.

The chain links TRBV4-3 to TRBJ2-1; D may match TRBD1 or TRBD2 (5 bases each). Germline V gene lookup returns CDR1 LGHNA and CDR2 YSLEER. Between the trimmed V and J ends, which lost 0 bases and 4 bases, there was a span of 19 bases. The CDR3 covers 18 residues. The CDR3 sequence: CASSQEVSGRLGYNEQFF. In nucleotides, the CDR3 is TGCGCCAGCAGCCAAGAAGTGTCGGGGCGTCTTGGGTACAATGAGCAGTTCTTC.

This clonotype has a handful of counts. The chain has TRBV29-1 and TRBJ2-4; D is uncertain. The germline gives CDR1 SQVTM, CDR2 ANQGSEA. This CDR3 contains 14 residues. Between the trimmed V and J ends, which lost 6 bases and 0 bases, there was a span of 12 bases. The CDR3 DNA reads TGCAGCGTCCTGGTAGACCCAGCCAAAAACATTCAGTACTTC. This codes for CSVLVDPAKNIQYF.

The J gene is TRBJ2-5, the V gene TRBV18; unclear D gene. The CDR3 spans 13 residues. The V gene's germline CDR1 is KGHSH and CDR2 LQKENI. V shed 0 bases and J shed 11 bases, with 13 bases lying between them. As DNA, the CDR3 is TGTGCCAGCTCACCACCGGTATTCAATGAGCAGTACTTC. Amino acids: CASSPPVFNEQYF.

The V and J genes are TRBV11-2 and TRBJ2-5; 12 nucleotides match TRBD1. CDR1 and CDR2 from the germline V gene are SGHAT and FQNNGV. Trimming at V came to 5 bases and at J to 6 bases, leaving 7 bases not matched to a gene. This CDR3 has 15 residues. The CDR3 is CASSIGTGGMKTQYF. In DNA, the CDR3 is TGTGCCAGCAGCATCGGGACAGGGGGCATGAAGACCCAGTACTTC.

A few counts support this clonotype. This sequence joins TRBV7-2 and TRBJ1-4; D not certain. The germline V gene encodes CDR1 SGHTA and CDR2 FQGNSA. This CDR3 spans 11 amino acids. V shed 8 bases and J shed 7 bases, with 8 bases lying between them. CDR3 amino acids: CASGRGEKLFF. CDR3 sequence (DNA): TGTGCCAGCGGGAGAGGTGAAAAACTGTTTTTT.